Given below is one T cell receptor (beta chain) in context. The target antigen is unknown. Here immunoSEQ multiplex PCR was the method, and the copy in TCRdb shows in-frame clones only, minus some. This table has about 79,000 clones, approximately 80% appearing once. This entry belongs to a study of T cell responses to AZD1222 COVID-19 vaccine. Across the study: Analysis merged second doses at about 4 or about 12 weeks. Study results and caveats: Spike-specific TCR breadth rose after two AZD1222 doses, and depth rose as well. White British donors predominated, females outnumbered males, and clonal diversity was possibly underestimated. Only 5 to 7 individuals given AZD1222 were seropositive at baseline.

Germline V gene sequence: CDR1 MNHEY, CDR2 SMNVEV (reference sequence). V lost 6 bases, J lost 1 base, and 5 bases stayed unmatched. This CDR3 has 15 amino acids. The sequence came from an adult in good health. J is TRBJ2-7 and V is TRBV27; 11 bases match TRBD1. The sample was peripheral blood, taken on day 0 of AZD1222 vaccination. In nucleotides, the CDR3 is TGTGCCAGCAGCCCCCGGGACAGGGGGTCCTACGAGCAGTACTTC. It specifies CASSPRDRGSYEQYF.